The 11 T cell receptor beta chains presented below share a single source sample, sequenced in a study of beta chain features in type 1 diabetes. Expressed TCRB transcripts were sequenced, since all the RNA that had been isolated was reverse transcribed. TCRdb's copy holds only in-frame clones and misses some; the assay was immunoSEQ multiplex PCR. The sample shows fewer than 400,000 clones, 6.5% to 10% of them seen only once. Material for sequencing was central memory CD4+ T cells from blood. The receptor set was obtained from a woman aged 18-30 years in good health.

This chain uses TRBV19 with TRBJ2-1, with 13 positions matching TRBD2. This CDR3 is built from 13 residues. J was trimmed by 8 bases and V by 8 bases; bases with no gene match: 3. CDR1 and CDR2 from the germline V gene are LNHDA and SQIVND (reference sequence). In nucleotides, the CDR3 is TGTGCCAGTCGGACTAGCGGGAGTTATGAGCAGTTCTTC. Amino acids: CASRTSGSYEQFF.

This chain links TRBV28 with TRBJ1-1; D call uncertain. This CDR3 comprises 16 residues. CDR1 and CDR2 from the germline V gene are MDHEN and SYDVKM. V was shortened by 2 bases and J by 1 base, with 14 bases between the two germline ends. The CDR3 nucleotides are TGTGCCAGCAGTTTAGTGATTAGCGGCCCGAACACTGAAGCTTTCTTT. Translated: CASSLVISGPNTEAFF.

This clone has only a few counts. The chain links TRBV7-9 to TRBJ1-1; D is unresolved. The CDR3 totals 11 residues. CDR1 and CDR2 (germline): SEHNR, FQNEAQ (reference sequence). Trimming removed 6 bases at V and 3 bases at J, with 5 bases between. This chain's CDR3 is CASSEDTEAFF. As DNA, the CDR3 is TGTGCCAGCAGTGAGGACACTGAAGCTTTCTTT.

There are a few counts of this clone. The CDR3: CASRTIGNTEAFF. CDR3 nucleotide sequence: TGTGCCAGTAGAACGATCGGGAACACTGAAGCTTTCTTT. This chain uses TRBV19 with TRBJ1-1; D is undetermined. Germline V gives CDR1 LNHDA, CDR2 SQIVND (reference sequence). This CDR3 comprises 13 residues. Trimming removed 6 bases at V and 1 base at J, with 9 bases between.

As DNA, the CDR3 is TGTGCCACCAGCAGAGACGTAGCGGGGGGTGTCCAGTACTTC. Protein product: CATSRDVAGGVQYF. J is TRBJ2-5 and V is TRBV15; 10 bases line up with TRBD2. This CDR3 is 14 amino acids long. V shed 0 bases, J shed 10 bases, and the junction held 5 bases outside the gene matches. Per germline, CDR1 LNHNV and CDR2 YYDKDF (reference sequence).

This clone was observed a few times. The genes are TRBV5-4 and TRBJ2-1; weak D call: TRBD2 (6 bases). V lost 3 bases and J 9 bases, leaving 16 bases between the germline ends. Germline-derived CDR1 and CDR2 are SGHNT and YYREEE (reference sequence). The CDR3 runs 14 residues. Here the CDR3 reads CASSSVSGPSEQFF. In nucleotides, the CDR3 is TGTGCCAGCAGCTCGGTTAGCGGTCCAAGTGAGCAGTTCTTC.

This chain connects TRBV5-1 to TRBJ2-6, with D unresolved. Per the germline V gene, CDR1 is SGHRS and CDR2 is YFSETQ. This CDR3 is 13 amino acids long. With 6 bases removed from V and 2 bases from J, the gap between germline ends came to 6 bases. The CDR3 nucleotides are TGCGCCAGCAAGGTTACTGGGGCCAACGTCCTGACTTTC. This encodes CASKVTGANVLTF. Complete variable domain (other parts from reference TRBV5-1 and TRBJ2-6): KAGVTQTPRYLIKTRGQQVTLSCSPISGHRSVSWYQQTPGQGLQFLFEYFSETQRNKGNFPGRFSGRQFSNSRSEMNVSTLELGDSALYLCASKVTGANVLTFGAGSRLTVL.

This clone was observed a few times. This chain uses TRBV5-4 with TRBJ2-2, with 9 bases aligning to TRBD2. The germline CDR1 and CDR2 sequences are SGHNT and YYREEE (reference sequence). This CDR3 is built from 17 residues. Trimming at V came to 0 bases and at J to 6 bases, leaving 9 bases not matched to a gene. CDR3 bases: TGTGCCAGCAGCTTGGGTTCATTAGCGGGAGTCCCCGGGGAGCTGTTTTTT. It yields the protein CASSLGSLAGVPGELFF.

The chain uses TRBV29-1 and TRBJ2-7; TRBD2 matches 8 bases. V lost 4 bases to trimming and J lost 3 bases; unmatched junction nucleotides: 5. This CDR3 region has 13 residues. Per germline, CDR1 SQVTM and CDR2 ANQGSEA. The CDR3 protein is CSVVGLACYEQYF. For the CDR3, the DNA is TGCAGCGTTGTAGGACTAGCCTGCTACGAGCAGTACTTC.

This clone was seen only a few times. As DNA, the CDR3 is TGCGCCAGCAGCTCGTCAGGGGGTAGGAGCACTGAAGCTTTCTTT. Protein sequence: CASSSSGGRSTEAFF. V usage is TRBV5-1 and J usage is TRBJ1-1; 7 bases match TRBD1. The CDR3 contains 15 residues. The germline gives CDR1 SGHRS, CDR2 YFSETQ. With 3 bases clipped from V and 4 bases from J, the junction kept 9 bases outside the gene matches.

This clone was detected ten times or more. The chain couples TRBV7-2 to TRBJ2-7; D possibly corresponds to TRBD2 (5 bases). The CDR3 contains 13 residues. Germline V lookup: CDR1 SGHTA, CDR2 FQGNSA. V lost 5 bases to trimming and J lost 2 bases, with 10 bases between them. DNA for the CDR3: TGTGCCAGCAGCGCCTCTAGCACCTACGAGCAGTACTTC. It is translated as CASSASSTYEQYF.